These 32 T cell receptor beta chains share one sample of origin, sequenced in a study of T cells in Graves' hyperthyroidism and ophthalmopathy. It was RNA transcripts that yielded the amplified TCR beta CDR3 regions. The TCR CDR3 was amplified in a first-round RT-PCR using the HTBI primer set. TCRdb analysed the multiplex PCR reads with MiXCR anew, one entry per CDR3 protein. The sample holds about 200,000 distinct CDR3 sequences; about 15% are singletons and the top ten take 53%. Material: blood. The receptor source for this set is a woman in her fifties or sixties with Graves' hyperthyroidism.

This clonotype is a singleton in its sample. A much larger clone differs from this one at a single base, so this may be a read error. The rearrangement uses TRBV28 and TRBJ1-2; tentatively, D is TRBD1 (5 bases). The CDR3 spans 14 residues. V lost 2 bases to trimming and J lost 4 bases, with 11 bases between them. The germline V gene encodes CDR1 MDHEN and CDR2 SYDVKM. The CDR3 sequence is CASSLKAGPYGYTF. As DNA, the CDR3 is TGTGCCAGCAGTTTAAAGGCAGGGCCCTATGGCTACACCTTC.

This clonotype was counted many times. The CDR3 region is CASRPDGDSPLHF. In DNA, the CDR3 is TGTGCCAGTAGGCCGGACGGGGATTCACCCCTCCACTTT. The V gene is TRBV19, the J gene TRBJ1-6; D remains ambiguous. Between the trimmed V and J ends, which lost 6 bases and 8 bases, there was a span of 11 bases. This CDR3 contains 13 residues. CDR1 and CDR2 from the germline V gene are LNHDA and SQIVND (reference sequence).

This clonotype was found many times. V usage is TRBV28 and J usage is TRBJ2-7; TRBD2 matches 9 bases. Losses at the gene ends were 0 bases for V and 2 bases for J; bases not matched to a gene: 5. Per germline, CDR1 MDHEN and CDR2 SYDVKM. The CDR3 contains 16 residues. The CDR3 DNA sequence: TGTGCCAGCAGTTTATGGGGTAGCGGGGGAACCTACGAGCAGTACTTC. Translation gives CASSLWGSGGTYEQYF.

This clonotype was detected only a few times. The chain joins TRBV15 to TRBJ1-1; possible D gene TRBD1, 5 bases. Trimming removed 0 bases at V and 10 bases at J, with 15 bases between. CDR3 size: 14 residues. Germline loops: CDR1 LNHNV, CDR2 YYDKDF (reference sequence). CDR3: CATSRDESGQGAFF. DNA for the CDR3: TGTGCCACCAGCAGAGATGAGTCGGGGCAGGGAGCTTTCTTT. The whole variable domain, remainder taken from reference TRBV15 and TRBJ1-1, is DAMVIQNPRYQVTQFGKPVTLSCSQTLNHNVMYWYQQKSSQAPKLLFHYYDKDFNNEADTPDNFQSRRPNTSFCFLDIRSPGLGDTAMYLCATSRDESGQGAFFGQGTRLTVV.

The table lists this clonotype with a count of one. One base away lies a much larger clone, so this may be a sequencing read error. CDR3 protein: CAWSQSRNTEAFF. The DNA of the CDR3 is TGTGCCTGGAGTCAATCAAGGAACACTGAAGCTTTCTTT. This chain connects TRBV30 to TRBJ1-1; unclear D gene. With 2 bases removed from V and 1 base from J, the gap between germline ends came to 8 bases. This CDR3 region has 13 residues. Germline CDR1 GTSNPN, CDR2 SVGIG (reference sequence). Drawing the rest from reference TRBV30 and TRBJ1-1, the complete variable domain is SQTIHQWPATLVQPVGSPLSLECTVEGTSNPNLYWYRQAAGRGLQLLFYSVGIGQISSEVPQNLSASRPQDRQFILSSKKLLLSDSGFYLCAWSQSRNTEAFFGQGTRLTVV.

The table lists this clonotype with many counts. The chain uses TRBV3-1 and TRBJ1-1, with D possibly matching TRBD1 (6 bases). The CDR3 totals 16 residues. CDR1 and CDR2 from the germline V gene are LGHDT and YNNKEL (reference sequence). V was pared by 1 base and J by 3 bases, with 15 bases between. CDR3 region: CASSQGMDSWDTEAFF. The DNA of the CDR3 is TGTGCCAGCAGCCAAGGTATGGACAGCTGGGACACTGAAGCTTTCTTT.

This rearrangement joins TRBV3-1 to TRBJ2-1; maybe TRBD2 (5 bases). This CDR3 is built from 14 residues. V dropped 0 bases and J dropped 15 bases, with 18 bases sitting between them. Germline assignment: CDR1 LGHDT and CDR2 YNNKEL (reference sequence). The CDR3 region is CASSQDRLTSGLFF. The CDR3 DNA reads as TGTGCCAGCAGCCAAGATCGCCTGACAAGCGGCCTGTTCTTC.

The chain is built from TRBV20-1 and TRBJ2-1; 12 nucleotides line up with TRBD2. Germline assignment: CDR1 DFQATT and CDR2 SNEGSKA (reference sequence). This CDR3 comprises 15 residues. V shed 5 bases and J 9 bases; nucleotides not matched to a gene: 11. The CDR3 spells CSAVWTSGIGGEQFF. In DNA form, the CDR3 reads TGCAGTGCTGTCTGGACTAGCGGGATCGGTGGTGAGCAGTTCTTC.

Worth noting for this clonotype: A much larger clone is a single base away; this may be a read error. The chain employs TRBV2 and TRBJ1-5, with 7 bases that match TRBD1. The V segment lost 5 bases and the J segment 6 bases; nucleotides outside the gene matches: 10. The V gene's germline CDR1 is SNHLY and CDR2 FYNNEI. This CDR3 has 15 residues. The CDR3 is CASSLRTGGGQPQHF. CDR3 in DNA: TGTGCCAGCAGTCTCAGGACAGGAGGAGGTCAGCCCCAGCATTTT.

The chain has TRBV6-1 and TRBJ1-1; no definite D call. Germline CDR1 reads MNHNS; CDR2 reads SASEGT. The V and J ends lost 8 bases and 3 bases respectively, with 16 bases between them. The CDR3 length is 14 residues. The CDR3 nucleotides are TGTGCCAGCGATCAAACCTGGAAGGACACTGAAGCTTTCTTT. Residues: CASDQTWKDTEAFF.

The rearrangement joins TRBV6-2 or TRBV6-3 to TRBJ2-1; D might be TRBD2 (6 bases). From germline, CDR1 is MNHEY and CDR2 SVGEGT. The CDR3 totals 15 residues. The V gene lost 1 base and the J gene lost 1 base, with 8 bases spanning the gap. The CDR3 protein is CASSYFGGSYNEQFF. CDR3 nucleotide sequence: TGTGCCAGCAGTTACTTTGGGGGGTCCTACAATGAGCAGTTCTTC.

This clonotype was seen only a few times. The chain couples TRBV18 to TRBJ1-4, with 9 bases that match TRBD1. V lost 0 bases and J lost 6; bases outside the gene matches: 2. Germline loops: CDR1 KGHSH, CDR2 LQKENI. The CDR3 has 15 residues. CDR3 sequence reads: CASSPPGQGYEKLFF. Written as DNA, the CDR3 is TGTGCCAGCTCACCACCGGGACAGGGATATGAAAAACTGTTTTTT.

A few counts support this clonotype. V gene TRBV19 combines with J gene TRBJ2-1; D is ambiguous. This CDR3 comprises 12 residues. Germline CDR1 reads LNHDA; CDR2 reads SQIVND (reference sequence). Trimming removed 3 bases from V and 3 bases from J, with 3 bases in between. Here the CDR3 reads CASSIFYNEQFF. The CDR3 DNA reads TGTGCCAGTAGTATCTTCTACAATGAGCAGTTCTTC.

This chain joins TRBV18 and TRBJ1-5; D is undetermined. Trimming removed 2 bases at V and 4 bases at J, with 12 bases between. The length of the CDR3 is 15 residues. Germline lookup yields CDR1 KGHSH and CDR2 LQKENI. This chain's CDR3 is CASSPNKGDNQPQHF. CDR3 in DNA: TGTGCCAGCTCACCAAACAAGGGAGATAATCAGCCCCAGCATTTT.

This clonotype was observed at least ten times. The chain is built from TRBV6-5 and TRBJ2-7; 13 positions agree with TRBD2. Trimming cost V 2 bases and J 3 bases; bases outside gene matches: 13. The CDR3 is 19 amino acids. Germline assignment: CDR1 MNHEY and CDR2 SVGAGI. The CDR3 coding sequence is TGTGCCAGCAGTTACCCCGACGGGACTAGCGGGAAAAGGATCTACGAGCAGTACTTC. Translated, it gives CASSYPDGTSGKRIYEQYF.

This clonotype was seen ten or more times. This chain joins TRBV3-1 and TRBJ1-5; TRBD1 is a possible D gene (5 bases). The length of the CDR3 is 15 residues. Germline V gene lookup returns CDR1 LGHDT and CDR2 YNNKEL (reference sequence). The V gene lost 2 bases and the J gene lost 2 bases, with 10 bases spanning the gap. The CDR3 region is CASSQNWGGNQPQHF. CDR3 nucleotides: TGTGCCAGCAGCCAAAATTGGGGGGGCAATCAGCCCCAGCATTTT. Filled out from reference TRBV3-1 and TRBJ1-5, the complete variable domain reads DTAVSQTPKYLVTQMGNDKSIKCEQNLGHDTMYWYKQDSKKFLKIMFSYNNKELIINETVPNRFSPKSPDKAHLNLHINSLELGDSAVYFCASSQNWGGNQPQHFGDGTRLSIL.

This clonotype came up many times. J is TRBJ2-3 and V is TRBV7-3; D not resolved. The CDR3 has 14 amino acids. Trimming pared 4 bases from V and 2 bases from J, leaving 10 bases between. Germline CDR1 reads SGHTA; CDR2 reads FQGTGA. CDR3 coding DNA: TGTGCCAGCAGCTCTCAAGGCGCCACAGATACGCAGTATTTT. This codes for CASSSQGATDTQYF.

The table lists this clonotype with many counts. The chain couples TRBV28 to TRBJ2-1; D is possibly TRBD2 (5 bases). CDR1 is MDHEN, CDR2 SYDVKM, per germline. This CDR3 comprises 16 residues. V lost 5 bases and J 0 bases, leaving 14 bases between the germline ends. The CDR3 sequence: CASSRTGKSSYNEQFF. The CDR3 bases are TGTGCCAGCAGTCGGACCGGGAAGAGCTCCTACAATGAGCAGTTCTTC.

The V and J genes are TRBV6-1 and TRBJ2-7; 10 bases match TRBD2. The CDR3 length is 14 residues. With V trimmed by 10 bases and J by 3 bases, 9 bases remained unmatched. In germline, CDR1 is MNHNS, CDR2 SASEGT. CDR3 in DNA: TGTGCCACTAGACTAGCGGGTACAGGCTACGAGCAGTACTTC. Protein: CATRLAGTGYEQYF.

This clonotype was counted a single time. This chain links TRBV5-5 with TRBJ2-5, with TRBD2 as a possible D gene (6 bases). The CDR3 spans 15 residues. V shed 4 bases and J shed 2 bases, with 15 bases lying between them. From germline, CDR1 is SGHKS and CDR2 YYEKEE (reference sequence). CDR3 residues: CASSLLGGAQETQYF. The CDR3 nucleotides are TGTGCCAGCAGCCTACTCGGGGGAGCTCAAGAGACCCAGTACTTC.

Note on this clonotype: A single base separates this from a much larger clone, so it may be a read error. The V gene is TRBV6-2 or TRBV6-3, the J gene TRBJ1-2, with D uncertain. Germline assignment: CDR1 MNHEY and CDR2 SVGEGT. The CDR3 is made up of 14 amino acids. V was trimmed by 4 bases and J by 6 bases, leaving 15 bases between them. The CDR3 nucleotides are TGTGCCAGCAGTTCAGACTTGGCCGCGCATGGCTACACCTTC. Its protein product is CASSSDLAAHGYTF.

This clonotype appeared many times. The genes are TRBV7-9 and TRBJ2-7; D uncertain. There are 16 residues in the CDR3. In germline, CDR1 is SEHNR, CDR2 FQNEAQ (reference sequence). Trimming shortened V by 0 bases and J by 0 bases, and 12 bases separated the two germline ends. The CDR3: CASSLARTRSSYEQYF. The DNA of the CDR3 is TGTGCCAGCAGCTTAGCCCGGACGAGGAGCTCCTACGAGCAGTACTTC.

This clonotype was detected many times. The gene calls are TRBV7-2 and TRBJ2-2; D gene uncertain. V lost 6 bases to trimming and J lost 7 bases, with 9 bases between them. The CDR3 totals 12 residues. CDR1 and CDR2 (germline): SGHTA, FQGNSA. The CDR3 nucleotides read TGTGCCAGCAGTCCGGCTGGCGGGGAGCTGTTTTTT. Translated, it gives CASSPAGGELFF.

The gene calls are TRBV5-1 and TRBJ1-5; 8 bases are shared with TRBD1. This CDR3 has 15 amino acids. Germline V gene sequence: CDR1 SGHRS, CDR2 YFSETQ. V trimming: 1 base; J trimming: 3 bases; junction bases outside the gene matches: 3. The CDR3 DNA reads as TGCGCCAGCAGCTTGACGGGACAGGACAATCAGCCCCAGCATTTT. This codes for CASSLTGQDNQPQHF. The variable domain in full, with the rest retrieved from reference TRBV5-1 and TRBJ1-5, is KAGVTQTPRYLIKTRGQQVTLSCSPISGHRSVSWYQQTPGQGLQFLFEYFSETQRNKGNFPGRFSGRQFSNSRSEMNVSTLELGDSALYLCASSLTGQDNQPQHFGDGTRLSIL.

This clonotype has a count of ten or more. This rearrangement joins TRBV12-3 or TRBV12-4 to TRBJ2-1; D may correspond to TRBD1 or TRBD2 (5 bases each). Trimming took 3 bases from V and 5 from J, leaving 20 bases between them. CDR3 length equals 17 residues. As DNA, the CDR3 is TGTGCCAGCAGTTTGATTGTTATGGGGGTGGGAGACAATGAGCAGTTCTTC. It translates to CASSLIVMGVGDNEQFF.

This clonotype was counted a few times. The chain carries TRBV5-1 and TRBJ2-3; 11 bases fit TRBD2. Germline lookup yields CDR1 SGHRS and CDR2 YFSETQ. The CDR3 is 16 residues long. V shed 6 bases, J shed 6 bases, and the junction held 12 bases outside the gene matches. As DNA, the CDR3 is TGCGCCAGCATCCCGGGACTAGCGGTTACCGTCGATACGCAGTATTTT. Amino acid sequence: CASIPGLAVTVDTQYF. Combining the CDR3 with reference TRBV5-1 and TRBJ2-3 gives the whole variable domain KAGVTQTPRYLIKTRGQQVTLSCSPISGHRSVSWYQQTPGQGLQFLFEYFSETQRNKGNFPGRFSGRQFSNSRSEMNVSTLELGDSALYLCASIPGLAVTVDTQYFGPGTRLTVL.

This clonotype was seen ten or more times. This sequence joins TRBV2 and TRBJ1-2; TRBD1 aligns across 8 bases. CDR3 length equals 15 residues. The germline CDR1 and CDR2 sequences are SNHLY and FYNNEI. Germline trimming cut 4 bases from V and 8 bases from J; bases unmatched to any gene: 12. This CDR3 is CASSAARGRGVGYTF. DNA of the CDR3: TGTGCCAGCAGTGCGGCCAGGGGGCGCGGGGTCGGCTACACCTTC.

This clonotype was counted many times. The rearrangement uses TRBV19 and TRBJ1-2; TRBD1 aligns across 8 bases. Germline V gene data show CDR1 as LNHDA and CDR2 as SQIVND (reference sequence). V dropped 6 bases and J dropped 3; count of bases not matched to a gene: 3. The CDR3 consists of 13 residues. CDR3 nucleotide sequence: TGTGCCAGTAGACAGGGGGTTGACTATGGCTACACCTTC. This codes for CASRQGVDYGYTF.

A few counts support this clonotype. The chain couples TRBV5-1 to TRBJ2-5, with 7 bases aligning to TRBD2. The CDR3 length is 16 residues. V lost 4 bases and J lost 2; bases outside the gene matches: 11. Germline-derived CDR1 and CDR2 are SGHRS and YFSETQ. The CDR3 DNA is TGCGCCAGCAGCCGGGGTCCTAGCGGACATCAAGAGACCCAGTACTTC. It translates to CASSRGPSGHQETQYF.

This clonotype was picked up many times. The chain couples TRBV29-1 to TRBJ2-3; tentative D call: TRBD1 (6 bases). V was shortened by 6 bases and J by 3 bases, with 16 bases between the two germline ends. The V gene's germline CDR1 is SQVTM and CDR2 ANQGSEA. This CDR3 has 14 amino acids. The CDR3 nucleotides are TGCAGCGTCGGCCTCGGACAGAGAACAGATACGCAGTATTTT. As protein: CSVGLGQRTDTQYF.

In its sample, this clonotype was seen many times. The CDR3, as DNA: TGTGCCAGCAAGGCGGGACACGTGTCCAATGAGCAGTTCTTC. This sequence encodes CASKAGHVSNEQFF. The J gene is TRBJ2-1, the V gene TRBV7-3; perhaps D is TRBD1 or TRBD2 (6 bases each). The CDR3 covers 14 residues. Germline CDR1 is SGHTA and CDR2 is FQGTGA. V shed 7 bases and J shed 6 bases, with 16 bases lying between them.

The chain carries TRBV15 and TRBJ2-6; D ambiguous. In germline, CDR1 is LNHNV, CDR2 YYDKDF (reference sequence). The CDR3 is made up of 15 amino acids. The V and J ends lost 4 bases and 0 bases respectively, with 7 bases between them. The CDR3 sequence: CATSTRSSGANVLTF. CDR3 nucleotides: TGTGCCACCAGCACCCGGAGCTCTGGGGCCAACGTCCTGACTTTC.